The following is a T cell receptor (beta chain) sequence with its context. Assignment of participants to cohorts was predicated upon participant-reported clinical history. Per the germline V gene, CDR1 is SNHLY and CDR2 is FYNNEI. There are 15 residues in the CDR3. Trimming took 3 bases from V and 5 from J, leaving 16 bases between them. Profiled with immunoSEQ multiplex PCR; TCRdb holds only in-frame clones, not every one. This repertoire shows 250,000 to 300,000 clones, 75% to 90% found once; its top ten account for 8.8%. This entry belongs to a study of blood T cell repertoires in COVID-19. The chain has TRBV2 and TRBJ1-1, with D possibly TRBD1 on 5 matching bases. Sequenced: PBMCs or T cells enriched from blood (not recorded which). This sequence originates from a middle-aged man who had recovered from COVID-19. CDR3: CASSDGVRAGTEAFF. The CDR3 DNA reads as TGTGCCAGCAGTGATGGAGTCAGGGCGGGAACTGAAGCTTTCTTT.